This T cell receptor beta chain emerged from a study of blood T cell repertoires in COVID-19. Profiled with immunoSEQ multiplex PCR; TCRdb holds only in-frame clones, not every one. Of 450,000 to 600,000 clones in the sample, roughly nine tenths were seen once. Participants were aged about 18 to 95 years, lived in some 23 US areas, and enrolled virtually. Unmatched junction bases numbered 3, after V lost 1 base and J lost 15 bases. This CDR3 contains 11 residues. This TCR was sampled from a woman between 18 and 29 years old who had recovered from COVID-19. The chain links TRBV12-3 or TRBV12-4 to TRBJ2-1, with 7 bases fitting TRBD1. What was sequenced was PBMCs or T cells enriched from blood (not recorded which). The CDR3 coding sequence is TGTGCCAGCAGTTTAGGGGACAGTGGGTTCTTC. As protein: CASSLGDSGFF.